Each of the 28 T cell receptor beta chains below was sequenced from the same sample in a study of CD4 T cells in relation to SARS-CoV-2 and coronaviruses. Before the COVID-19 pandemic, during about 2011-2019, CD4+ T cells were taken from unexposed donors. CD4+ T cells were isolated from the cells after around 10 days of culture. Antigen specificity for these receptors is unknown. Sequenced by immunoSEQ multiplex PCR; TCRdb stores in-frame clones only, minus some. Counted here are about 20,000 clones, 60% to 80% occurring once; the ten biggest clones make up around 17%. What was sequenced was CD4+ T cells from PBMCs, cultured in vitro. The receptors stem from a human donor in good health.

V usage is TRBV11-2 and J usage is TRBJ2-7, with D perhaps given as TRBD1 or TRBD2 (6 bases each). Looked up from germline, CDR1 is SGHAT and CDR2 is FQNNGV. The CDR3 is made up of 12 amino acids. V was shortened by 2 bases and J by 13 bases, with 15 bases between the two germline ends. The CDR3 bases are TGTGCCAGCAGCTTACAGGGGAGGTCGATTTACTTC. Translation gives CASSLQGRSIYF.

This chain joins TRBV18 and TRBJ2-7, with 7 bases lining up with TRBD1. The CDR3 loop spans 14 amino acids. The germline gives CDR1 KGHSH, CDR2 LQKENI. Losses at the gene ends were 3 bases for V and 4 bases for J; bases not matched to a gene: 6. The chain's CDR3 is CASSPQGEIYEQYF. Written as DNA, the CDR3 is TGTGCCAGCTCACCCCAGGGGGAAATATACGAGCAGTACTTC.

The chain's CDR3 is CASSLGPSLAKNIQYF. CDR3 in DNA: TGCGCCAGCAGCTTAGGTCCCAGCCTAGCCAAAAACATTCAGTACTTC. The chain is built from TRBV5-1 and TRBJ2-4; the D is unclear. Germline CDR1 SGHRS, CDR2 YFSETQ. Trimming removed 2 bases from V and 0 bases from J, with 12 bases in between. This CDR3 comprises 16 residues.

V usage is TRBV7-9 and J usage is TRBJ2-5, with D tentatively TRBD1 (6 bases). Germline V gene lookup returns CDR1 SEHNR and CDR2 FQNEAQ (reference sequence). V dropped 5 bases and J dropped 5 bases, with 12 bases sitting between them. The CDR3 is 13 residues long. The chain's CDR3 is CASSPQGFETQYF. In nucleotides, the CDR3 is TGTGCCAGCAGCCCCCAGGGGTTTGAGACCCAGTACTTC.

The V gene is TRBV24-1, the J gene TRBJ2-1; 8 bases fit TRBD2. From germline, CDR1 is KGHDR and CDR2 SFDVKD. The CDR3 spans 16 residues. With 9 bases clipped from V and 9 bases from J, the junction kept 18 bases outside the gene matches. The DNA for the CDR3 is TGTGCCACCGCGGAAACGGGAGGGCCAAGGTTGGGTGAGCAGTTCTTC. Protein: CATAETGGPRLGEQFF.

The chain is built from TRBV7-9 and TRBJ2-5; D uncertain. CDR3 length: 14 residues. Germline V gene sequence: CDR1 SEHNR, CDR2 FQNEAQ (reference sequence). V lost 1 base and J 4 bases, leaving 10 bases between the germline ends. The chain's CDR3 is CASSLDINSETQYF. The CDR3 DNA is TGTGCCAGCAGCTTAGACATTAACTCAGAGACCCAGTACTTC.

The rearrangement joins TRBV4-2 to TRBJ2-2; 8 nucleotides align to TRBD2. CDR3 length: 17 amino acids. V trimming: 1 base; J trimming: 4 bases; junction bases outside the gene matches: 8. Germline V gene sequence: CDR1 LGHNA, CDR2 YNFKEQ. Written as DNA, the CDR3 is TGTGCCAGCAGCCAAGGACGGGAGGGAGGGGGCACCGGGGAGCTGTTTTTT. Its translation is CASSQGREGGGTGELFF.

The chain uses TRBV3-1 (or the pseudogene TRBV3-2) and TRBJ1-3, with no clear D. The germline V gene has CDR1 LGHDT and CDR2 YNNKEL (reference sequence). V was shortened by 0 bases and J by 1 base, with 10 bases between the two germline ends. This CDR3 region has 16 residues. CDR3 protein: CASSQDWSRSGNTIYF. CDR3 sequence (DNA): TGTGCCAGCAGCCAAGATTGGAGCCGATCTGGAAACACCATATATTTT.

The rearrangement links TRBV11-2 to TRBJ1-5, with D unresolved. CDR3 size: 13 residues. The V gene's germline CDR1 is SGHAT and CDR2 FQNNGV. V lost 3 bases and J lost 3, with 6 bases in between. CDR3 nucleotide sequence: TGTGCCAGCAGCTTGGAGGACAATCAGCCCCAGCATTTT. It encodes CASSLEDNQPQHF.

CDR3: CATATGLAGADTQYF. The CDR3 region has the DNA TGTGCCACCGCTACGGGACTAGCGGGAGCAGATACGCAGTATTTT. The rearrangement links TRBV6-5 to TRBJ2-3, with 14 bases matching TRBD2. CDR3 length: 15 amino acids. Trimming took 10 bases from V and 4 from J; bases not matched to a gene: 7. From germline, CDR1 is MNHEY and CDR2 SVGAGI.

The gene calls are TRBV10-3 and TRBJ2-2; no clear D. The CDR3 length is 14 residues. Trimming pared 6 bases from V and 1 base from J, leaving 9 bases between. CDR1 is ENHRY and CDR2 is SYGVKD in the germline V gene. CDR3 coding DNA: TGTGCCATCAGACCAGACTTGAACACCGGGGAGCTGTTTTTT. Translating gives CAIRPDLNTGELFF.

This chain uses TRBV18 with TRBJ1-2, with D unresolved. The V end was cut by 3 bases, the J end by 4 bases, with 15 bases between. Per germline, CDR1 KGHSH and CDR2 LQKENI. The length of the CDR3 is 15 residues. The CDR3: CASSPSRAASYGYTF. In DNA form, the CDR3 reads TGTGCCAGCTCACCCAGCCGTGCGGCTTCCTATGGCTACACCTTC.

This clone was counted only a few times. This chain joins TRBV19 and TRBJ2-1; D ambiguous. This CDR3 region has 16 residues. Germline lookup yields CDR1 LNHDA and CDR2 SQIVND (reference sequence). Trimming removed 6 bases from V and 6 bases from J, with 21 bases in between. DNA of the CDR3: TGTGCCAGTAGATATGCTGTGGGTCTCACCGCCAATGAGCAGTTCTTC. This codes for CASRYAVGLTANEQFF. The whole variable domain, remainder taken from reference TRBV19 and TRBJ2-1, is DGGITQSPKYLFRKEGQNVTLSCEQNLNHDAMYWYRQDPGQGLRLIYYSQIVNDFQKGDIAEGYSVSREKKESFPLTVTSAQKNPTAFYLCASRYAVGLTANEQFFGPGTRLTVL.

This rearrangement joins TRBV5-1 to TRBJ1-4, with D perhaps matching TRBD1 (5 bases). Germline CDR1 reads SGHRS; CDR2 reads YFSETQ. Trimming took 6 bases from V and 10 from J, leaving 22 bases between them. This CDR3 comprises 15 residues. The CDR3: CASTLYRLPAGKLFF. As DNA, the CDR3 is TGCGCCAGCACCCTTTACAGGCTCCCCGCCGGAAAACTGTTTTTT.

CDR3 sequence (DNA): TGTGCCTGGACGGGGGTCGGAGGGGAGACCTTTGATGGCTACACCTTC. It specifies CAWTGVGGETFDGYTF. V gene TRBV30 combines with J gene TRBJ1-2; D is possibly TRBD1 (5 bases). This CDR3 region has 16 residues. The germline V gene has CDR1 GTSNPN and CDR2 SVGIG (reference sequence). V was pared by 4 bases and J by 6 bases, with 24 bases between. The whole variable domain, filled in from reference TRBV30 and TRBJ1-2, reads SQTIHQWPATLVQPVGSPLSLECTVEGTSNPNLYWYRQAAGRGLQLLFYSVGIGQISSEVPQNLSASRPQDRQFILSSKKLLLSDSGFYLCAWTGVGGETFDGYTFGSGTRLTVV.

J is TRBJ2-7 and V is TRBV10-3; 11 positions match TRBD1. V shed 11 bases and J 5 bases; nucleotides not matched to a gene: 14. The CDR3 is made up of 15 amino acids. Germline loops: CDR1 ENHRY, CDR2 SYGVKD. The CDR3 loop is CAASKTGQGVDEQYF. CDR3 DNA: TGTGCCGCCTCAAAAACGGGACAGGGGGTGGACGAGCAGTACTTC.

The CDR3 loop is CASRETGGGRSYNSPLHF. CDR3 bases: TGTGCCAGCAGGGAGACAGGGGGCGGTCGTTCCTATAATTCACCCCTCCACTTT. The rearrangement links TRBV28 to TRBJ1-6; 10 bases line up with TRBD1. Germline lookup yields CDR1 MDHEN and CDR2 SYDVKM. With V trimmed by 6 bases and J by 1 base, 9 bases remained unmatched. The CDR3 runs to 18 residues. Combining the CDR3 with reference TRBV28 and TRBJ1-6 gives the whole variable domain DVKVTQSSRYLVKRTGEKVFLECVQDMDHENMFWYRQDPGLGLRLIYFSYDVKMKEKGDIPEGYSVSREKKERFSLILESASTNQTSMYLCASRETGGGRSYNSPLHFGNGTRLTVT.

The chain is built from TRBV7-9 and TRBJ1-2; the match to TRBD1 covers 9 bases. The CDR3 runs 16 residues. Per the germline V gene, CDR1 is SEHNR and CDR2 is FQNEAQ (reference sequence). Germline trimming cut 4 bases from V and 8 bases from J; bases unmatched to any gene: 14. CDR3 sequence: CASSSNPGTGRGGYTF. The CDR3 bases are TGTGCCAGCAGCTCGAACCCCGGGACAGGGCGAGGGGGCTACACCTTC.

V and J are TRBV19 and TRBJ2-1; either TRBD1 or TRBD2 may supply D (6 bases each). Trimming stripped 2 bases from V and 0 bases from J, with 11 bases between. Germline values: CDR1 LNHDA, CDR2 SQIVND (reference sequence). This CDR3 contains 16 residues. The CDR3 loop reads CASSIIGGSSYNEQFF. CDR3 in DNA: TGTGCCAGTAGTATAATCGGGGGCAGCTCCTACAATGAGCAGTTCTTC.

V is TRBV23-1 and J is TRBJ1-4; D perhaps matches TRBD1 (6 bases). TRBV23-1 is assigned to the ORF class and has an uncertain function. This CDR3 contains 16 residues. V lost 2 bases and J lost 8, with 18 bases in between. CDR3 coding DNA: TGCGCCAGCAGTCAAAGGGGGTACGTTTGTGAGGAAAAACTGTTTTTT. Translated: CASSQRGYVCEEKLFF.

This chain uses TRBV10-3 with TRBJ2-7; 7 nucleotides agree with TRBD2. The germline CDR1 and CDR2 sequences are ENHRY and SYGVKD. The CDR3 contains 15 residues. J lost 0 bases, V lost 6 bases, and 8 bases had no gene match. The CDR3: CAIRASGDISYEQYF. CDR3 DNA sequence: TGTGCCATCAGGGCTAGCGGTGATATCTCCTACGAGCAGTACTTC.

V usage is TRBV24-1 and J usage is TRBJ1-1; TRBD1 aligns across 8 bases. The CDR3 spans 14 residues. Germline V gives CDR1 KGHDR, CDR2 SFDVKD. V was pared by 6 bases and J by 3 bases, with 5 bases of the junction left unmatched. CDR3 sequence reads: CATSPGGSDTEAFF. DNA for the CDR3: TGTGCCACCAGTCCAGGGGGCAGCGACACTGAAGCTTTCTTT.

The rearrangement uses TRBV2 and TRBJ1-5, with D uncertain. Germline CDR1 SNHLY, CDR2 FYNNEI. V lost 3 bases to trimming and J lost 9 bases, with 18 bases between them. The CDR3 runs 15 residues. CDR3 residues: CASSEATSVTVPQHF. For the CDR3, the DNA is TGTGCCAGCAGTGAGGCGACAAGCGTCACGGTGCCCCAGCATTTT.

V usage is TRBV19 and J usage is TRBJ2-5; D not resolved. V lost 3 bases and J 4 bases, leaving 12 bases between the germline ends. The germline V gene encodes CDR1 LNHDA and CDR2 SQIVND (reference sequence). The CDR3 spans 14 residues. For the CDR3, the DNA is TGTGCCAGTAGTATGCGTGACGGGCGAGAGACCCAGTACTTC. Its protein product is CASSMRDGRETQYF. The full variable domain, in which reference TRBV19 and TRBJ2-5 provide the parts outside the CDR3, is DGGITQSPKYLFRKEGQNVTLSCEQNLNHDAMYWYRQDPGQGLRLIYYSQIVNDFQKGDIAEGYSVSREKKESFPLTVTSAQKNPTAFYLCASSMRDGRETQYFGPGTRLLVL.

The chain recombines TRBV2 with TRBJ2-2, with D perhaps TRBD1 (6 bases). The CDR3 is 14 residues long. V dropped 8 bases and J dropped 4 bases, with 14 bases sitting between them. CDR1 is SNHLY and CDR2 is FYNNEI in the germline V gene. The CDR3 DNA reads TGTGCCAGCGGGTCAGGGGTTAGCACCGGGGAGCTGTTTTTT. Translating it yields CASGSGVSTGELFF.

The gene calls are TRBV18 and TRBJ2-5; the D call may be TRBD1 or TRBD2 (6 bases each). The CDR3 contains 15 residues. Germline V gene sequence: CDR1 KGHSH, CDR2 LQKENI. Trimming shortened V by 3 bases and J by 5 bases, and 16 bases separated the two germline ends. CDR3 bases: TGTGCCAGCTCACCGCCGGGACAAAGCGGGGAGACCCAGTACTTC. This gives the protein CASSPPGQSGETQYF.

This chain links TRBV20-1 with TRBJ2-7; 9 positions agree with TRBD2. V lost 3 bases to trimming and J lost 3 bases; unmatched junction nucleotides: 6. The length of the CDR3 is 14 residues. Germline assignment: CDR1 DFQATT and CDR2 SNEGSKA (reference sequence). CDR3 sequence (DNA): TGCAGTGCTAGTGATAGCGGGAGTGACTACGAGCAGTACTTC. As protein: CSASDSGSDYEQYF.

V and J are TRBV12-3 or TRBV12-4 and TRBJ1-1, with 7 bases lining up with TRBD1. The CDR3 is 11 residues long. The junction had 3 bases not matched to a gene; V was cut back by 3 bases and J by 11 bases. The CDR3 loop is CASSFKGAAFF. CDR3 coding DNA: TGTGCCAGCAGTTTCAAGGGGGCGGCTTTCTTT.